The 31 T cell receptor beta chains below all came from one sample that was sequenced in a study of vaccination and CD4 T cells after COVID-19. Their cognate antigens are unknown. The treatment is: roughly 11-day PBMC culture with coronavirus spike peptide pools or control peptides (ViraFEST assay). The study sequenced cultured CD4+ T cell DNA using the Oncomine TCR Beta short-read assay. In TCRdb, the PCR reads were re-called with MiXCR into one record per CDR3 protein. This sample has more than 15,000 distinct CDR3 sequences, with about 40% found just once. Sequenced here: CD4+ T cells from blood, cultured in vitro, sampled before SARS-CoV-2 vaccination. Receptor source: a human donor who had recovered from COVID-19.

The chain combines TRBV5-4 with TRBJ1-2; tentative D call: TRBD1 (6 bases). The CDR3 spans 14 residues. Deletions cut 4 bases from V and 9 bases from J, with 19 bases between. The germline gives CDR1 SGHNT, CDR2 YYREEE (reference sequence). CDR3 DNA: TGTGCCAGCAGCCCGGAAACAGGGACCCTACGCTACACCTTC. This translates into CASSPETGTLRYTF.

The chain recombines TRBV5-1 with TRBJ1-1; maybe TRBD1 (6 bases). Trimming shortened V by 0 bases and J by 3 bases, and 9 bases separated the two germline ends. Germline V gene sequence: CDR1 SGHRS, CDR2 YFSETQ. The length of the CDR3 is 14 residues. The chain's CDR3 is CASSLDRADTEAFF. CDR3 DNA: TGCGCCAGCAGCTTGGACAGGGCCGACACTGAAGCTTTCTTT.

The chain employs TRBV4-1 and TRBJ1-5; no firm D call. Germline CDR1 reads MGHRA; CDR2 reads YSYEKL. This CDR3 region has 14 residues. V gave up 0 bases and J gave up 6 bases, with 9 bases separating them. The chain's CDR3 is CASSQDEPSQPQHF. CDR3 in DNA: TGCGCCAGCAGCCAAGATGAGCCTAGTCAGCCCCAGCATTTT.

This clonotype was detected only a few times. V usage is TRBV6-5 and J usage is TRBJ2-7; D not certain. The ends were cut back, 2 bases at V and 0 bases at J, with 17 bases in the middle. CDR1 and CDR2 (germline): MNHEY, SVGAGI. This CDR3 has 17 residues. This CDR3 is CASSYTTPVTNSYEQYF. As DNA, the CDR3 is TGTGCCAGCAGTTACACTACACCTGTCACTAACTCCTACGAGCAGTACTTC.

The J gene is TRBJ2-5, the V gene TRBV11-2, with D unresolved. Trimming left V 7 bases short and J 5 bases short, with 17 bases between. CDR3 length: 14 amino acids. CDR1 is SGHAT and CDR2 is FQNNGV in the germline V gene. Here the CDR3 reads CASTHLNQVETQYF. Here the CDR3 DNA reads TGTGCCAGCACCCACCTCAATCAGGTGGAGACCCAGTACTTC.

This clonotype was detected once. The gene calls are TRBV20-1 and TRBJ2-1; D may correspond to TRBD1 or TRBD2 (5 bases each). The germline CDR1 and CDR2 sequences are DFQATT and SNEGSKA (reference sequence). V lost 6 bases and J 4 bases, leaving 10 bases between the germline ends. The CDR3 spans 12 residues. The CDR3 here is CSAPEGYNEQFF. The CDR3 DNA is TGCAGTGCCCCAGAGGGGTACAATGAGCAGTTCTTC.

V usage is TRBV19 and J usage is TRBJ1-1; D uncertain. The CDR3 is 14 amino acids. The V gene's germline CDR1 is LNHDA and CDR2 SQIVND (reference sequence). The germline V and J ends were trimmed by 0 bases and 8 bases, with 13 bases remaining between them. CDR3 sequence (DNA): TGTGCCAGTAGTATAGATCTTTTTGGAGGGGAAGCTTTCTTT. This translates into CASSIDLFGGEAFF. The full variable domain, its missing parts supplied by reference TRBV19 and TRBJ1-1, is DGGITQSPKYLFRKEGQNVTLSCEQNLNHDAMYWYRQDPGQGLRLIYYSQIVNDFQKGDIAEGYSVSREKKESFPLTVTSAQKNPTAFYLCASSIDLFGGEAFFGQGTRLTVV.

The chain recombines TRBV28 with TRBJ2-7; the match to TRBD2 covers 9 bases. Losses at the gene ends were 5 bases for V and 0 bases for J; bases not matched to a gene: 2. CDR1 is MDHEN, CDR2 SYDVKM, per germline. The CDR3 totals 14 residues. CDR3 in amino acids: CASSVAGASYEQYF. CDR3 sequence (DNA): TGTGCCAGCAGTGTAGCGGGGGCCTCCTACGAGCAGTACTTC.

There are a few counts of this clonotype. J is TRBJ1-6 and V is TRBV6-4, with D unclear. CDR3 size: 14 residues. Between the trimmed V and J ends, which lost 6 bases and 9 bases, there was a span of 15 bases. CDR1 MRHNA and CDR2 SNTAGT come from the germline V gene. The CDR3 DNA follows: TGTGCCAGCAGAGCAACCGCGGGTGGTTCACCCCTCCACTTT. This encodes CASRATAGGSPLHF.

The chain couples TRBV6-2 or TRBV6-3 to TRBJ2-3; 9 bases line up with TRBD2. Germline CDR1 and CDR2: MNHEY and SVGEGT. This CDR3 spans 15 amino acids. Trimming cost V 0 bases and J 5 bases; bases outside gene matches: 3. The CDR3 is CASSYSRGGGDTQYF. In DNA, the CDR3 is TGTGCCAGCAGTTACTCGCGCGGGGGGGGAGATACGCAGTATTTT.

This clonotype was detected only a few times. This chain connects TRBV6-4 to TRBJ1-1; D ambiguous. Per the germline V gene, CDR1 is MRHNA and CDR2 is SNTAGT. The V end was cut by 4 bases, the J end by 1 base, with 7 bases between. CDR3 length: 13 residues. Here the CDR3 DNA reads TGTGCCAGCAGTGTAGAGGAGAACACTGAAGCTTTCTTT. Protein sequence: CASSVEENTEAFF.

This clonotype was recorded a few times. The chain recombines TRBV7-6 with TRBJ2-2; D uncertain. Trimming took off 3 bases at V and 2 bases at J, with 7 bases between the two ends. CDR3 size: 14 residues. Germline V gene lookup returns CDR1 SGHVS and CDR2 FNYEAQ. Written as DNA, the CDR3 is TGTGCCAGCAGCTTTGCAGGAAACACCGGGGAGCTGTTTTTT. This translates into CASSFAGNTGELFF.

V and J are TRBV28 and TRBJ1-1, with 7 positions matching TRBD1. The junction had 3 bases not matched to a gene; V was cut back by 3 bases and J by 5 bases. The CDR3 runs 13 residues. Per germline, CDR1 MDHEN and CDR2 SYDVKM. CDR3 in DNA: TGTGCCAGCAGTTTCACAGGGGCGACTGAAGCTTTCTTT. Amino acid sequence: CASSFTGATEAFF.

The V and J genes are TRBV11-3 and TRBJ2-4; 8 bases fit TRBD2. CDR1 SGHNT and CDR2 YENEEA come from the germline V gene. CDR3 length equals 16 residues. V trimming: 3 bases; J trimming: 6 bases; junction bases outside the gene matches: 10. CDR3 DNA sequence: TGTGCCAGCAGCTTTATAGGGACCCGGGGGGGAAACATTCAGTACTTC. As protein: CASSFIGTRGGNIQYF.

The V and J genes are TRBV20-1 and TRBJ1-4; D is undetermined. The V end was cut by 2 bases, the J end by 1 base, with 11 bases between. There are 15 residues in the CDR3. CDR1 and CDR2 (germline): DFQATT, SNEGSKA (reference sequence). CDR3 residues: CSARRGGGTNEKLFF. CDR3 DNA: TGCAGTGCTAGACGGGGAGGAGGAACTAATGAAAAACTGTTTTTT.

The V call is TRBV7-9, the J call TRBJ2-7, with 8 positions matching TRBD1. The CDR3 is 16 residues long. CDR1 SEHNR and CDR2 FQNEAQ come from the germline V gene (reference sequence). V shed 5 bases and J 2 bases; nucleotides not matched to a gene: 11. The CDR3 sequence: CASSRFGQGKTYEQYF. In DNA form, the CDR3 reads TGTGCCAGCAGCAGATTCGGACAGGGCAAAACCTACGAGCAGTACTTC.

The gene calls are TRBV20-1 and TRBJ2-3, with 8 bases lining up with TRBD2. CDR1 is DFQATT, CDR2 SNEGSKA, per germline (reference sequence). The CDR3 spans 15 residues. J was trimmed by 0 bases and V by 7 bases; bases with no gene match: 9. CDR3 sequence (DNA): TGCAGTGTTAGGGGACTAGGCGCGAGCACAGATACGCAGTATTTT. As protein: CSVRGLGASTDTQYF.

The genes are TRBV28 and TRBJ1-1, with D possibly being TRBD1 (5 bases). Germline V gene data show CDR1 as MDHEN and CDR2 as SYDVKM. Trimming took off 5 bases at V and 4 bases at J, with 20 bases between the two ends. CDR3 size: 16 residues. The CDR3 reads CASSTSQGVGSTEAFF. In nucleotides, the CDR3 is TGTGCCAGCAGTACGTCCCAAGGGGTAGGCAGCACTGAAGCTTTCTTT.

The chain links TRBV11-2 to TRBJ2-5, with TRBD2 matching 7 bases. With 3 bases clipped from V and 2 bases from J, the junction kept 9 bases outside the gene matches. Germline CDR1 is SGHAT and CDR2 is FQNNGV. This CDR3 spans 16 amino acids. CDR3 DNA sequence: TGTGCCAGCAGCTTTGGGACTACCATGCAACAAGAGACCCAGTACTTC. Translating gives CASSFGTTMQQETQYF.

To note about this clonotype: This may be a read error, as it is one base from a much larger clone. V gene TRBV7-2 combines with J gene TRBJ1-5; D call uncertain. Germline V gene lookup returns CDR1 SGHTA and CDR2 FQGNSA. This CDR3 is 15 amino acids long. CDR3 in amino acids: CANSFGEVSNQPQHF. Written as DNA, the CDR3 is TGTGCCAACAGCTTTGGGGAGGTTAGCAATCAGCCCCAGCATTTT.

The V and J genes are TRBV11-3 and TRBJ1-3; D perhaps matches TRBD1 (5 bases). Germline lookup yields CDR1 SGHNT and CDR2 YENEEA. V dropped 5 bases and J dropped 5 bases, with 19 bases sitting between them. This CDR3 has 16 amino acids. CDR3 sequence (DNA): TGTGCCAGCAGCACAACGGGGGGGACGACAAGAAACACCATATATTTT. Translating it yields CASSTTGGTTRNTIYF.

This clonotype showed up just a few times. This chain's CDR3 is CAWSVDRGAGYTF. The CDR3 DNA reads TGTGCCTGGAGCGTGGACCGGGGAGCTGGCTACACCTTC. The chain combines TRBV30 with TRBJ1-2, with unresolved D. The ends were cut back, 3 bases at V and 7 bases at J, with 15 bases in the middle. CDR3 length: 13 residues. Per the germline V gene, CDR1 is GTSNPN and CDR2 is SVGIG (reference sequence).

A few counts support this clonotype. The CDR3 DNA sequence: TGTGCCAGCAGAACACAGGGGGCTTCGTATGGCTACACCTTC. The encoded protein is CASRTQGASYGYTF. The chain is built from TRBV28 and TRBJ1-2; 9 bases map to TRBD1. Germline V gene data show CDR1 as MDHEN and CDR2 as SYDVKM. The junction had 7 bases not matched to a gene; V was cut back by 6 bases and J by 5 bases. The CDR3 contains 14 residues.

The rearrangement joins TRBV10-2 to TRBJ2-3; 8 nucleotides match TRBD2. Trimming cost V 6 bases and J 5 bases; bases outside gene matches: 4. CDR1 is WSHSY, CDR2 SAAADI, per germline. The CDR3 has 13 amino acids. As DNA, the CDR3 is TGCGCCAGCAGCTCACTAGCGGTAGATACGCAGTATTTT. It encodes CASSSLAVDTQYF.

This clonotype has only a few counts. J is TRBJ2-1 and V is TRBV7-2, with TRBD2 identical over 9 bases. The CDR3 runs 17 residues. The germline CDR1 and CDR2 sequences are SGHTA and FQGNSA. Trimming removed 0 bases from V and 3 bases from J; junction bases left unmatched: 6. This CDR3 is CASSLAKLAGYYNEQFF. The CDR3 DNA follows: TGTGCCAGCAGCTTAGCGAAGCTAGCGGGGTACTACAATGAGCAGTTCTTC.

The chain links TRBV7-2 to TRBJ2-6; D perhaps matches TRBD1 (5 bases). Trimming left V 2 bases short and J 0 bases short, with 8 bases between. The CDR3 extends over 16 amino acids. Germline CDR1 is SGHTA and CDR2 is FQGNSA. For the CDR3, the DNA is TGTGCCAGCAGCTTAACCAGGGCCTCTGGGGCCAACGTCCTGACTTTC. Its protein is CASSLTRASGANVLTF. The variable domain in full, with the rest retrieved from reference TRBV7-2 and TRBJ2-6, is GAGVSQSPSNKVTEKGKDVELRCDPISGHTALYWYRQSLGQGLEFLIYFQGNSAPDKSGLPSDRFSAERTGGSVSTLTIQRTQQEDSAVYLCASSLTRASGANVLTFGAGSRLTVL.

The chain is built from TRBV5-4 and TRBJ2-7; D not certain. There are 14 residues in the CDR3. Trimming left V 4 bases short and J 6 bases short, with 17 bases between. The germline CDR1 and CDR2 sequences are SGHNT and YYREEE (reference sequence). CDR3 amino acids: CASSVDGWVSEQYF. The DNA of the CDR3 is TGTGCCAGCAGCGTGGACGGTTGGGTTTCCGAGCAGTACTTC.

The V gene is TRBV7-9, the J gene TRBJ1-5, with a possible D match to TRBD1 (5 bases). The CDR3 has 14 residues. Germline CDR1 SEHNR, CDR2 FQNEAQ (reference sequence). The V gene lost 3 bases and the J gene lost 5 bases, with 11 bases spanning the gap. CDR3 DNA sequence: TGTGCCAGCAGCTTGGACTGGGGGGATCAGCCCCAGCATTTT. Its translation: CASSLDWGDQPQHF. Full variable domain (outside the CDR3, taken from reference TRBV7-9 and TRBJ1-5): DTGVSQNPRHKITKRGQNVTFRCDPISEHNRLYWYRQTLGQGPEFLTYFQNEAQLEKSRLLSDRFSAERPKGSFSTLEIQRTEQGDSAMYLCASSLDWGDQPQHFGDGTRLSIL.

The J gene is TRBJ2-1, the V gene TRBV5-4; 14 positions agree with TRBD2. CDR3 length equals 15 residues. Trimming removed 4 bases from V and 7 bases from J; junction bases left unmatched: 4. Germline V gene lookup returns CDR1 SGHNT and CDR2 YYREEE (reference sequence). This CDR3 reads CASSPGLAGGNEQFF. Written as DNA, the CDR3 is TGTGCCAGCAGCCCTGGACTAGCGGGGGGTAATGAGCAGTTCTTC.

This chain links TRBV5-1 with TRBJ2-3; TRBD2 matches at 7 bases. The germline gives CDR1 SGHRS, CDR2 YFSETQ. The trim removed 3 bases at V and 3 bases at J, leaving 7 bases unmatched. The CDR3 extends over 15 amino acids. The CDR3 DNA follows: TGCGCCAGCAGCTCCGGGGGGTTGTGGACAGATACGCAGTATTTT. This codes for CASSSGGLWTDTQYF.

This clonotype was observed a single time. The V call is TRBV20-1, the J call TRBJ1-1, with 8 bases fitting TRBD1. Germline assignment: CDR1 DFQATT and CDR2 SNEGSKA (reference sequence). This CDR3 comprises 14 residues. V was clipped by 3 bases and J by 1 base; unmatched bases: 4. Here the CDR3 reads CSARTGTGNTEAFF. The CDR3 nucleotides read TGCAGTGCTAGGACCGGGACAGGGAACACTGAAGCTTTCTTT.